This T cell receptor beta chain was recorded in a study of CD8 T cells in Susac syndrome. Random hexamers were used to reverse transcribe an amount of about 0.5 to 1 ug RNA. TCR beta CDR3 was amplified by immunoSEQ covering 54 Vbeta and 13 Jbeta. TCRdb fed the immunoSEQ multiplex PCR reads into MiXCR, producing one record per CDR3 protein. Here the sample spans 300,000 to 350,000 distinct CDR3 sequences, about 92% being singletons. This sequence was found in a human donor with multiple sclerosis. The material sequenced was CD4+ T cells from PBMCs.

CDR3 region: CASKQGPRGYTF. The DNA of the CDR3 is TGTGCCAGCAAGCAGGGGCCGCGTGGCTACACCTTC. The chain has TRBV12-3 or TRBV12-4 and TRBJ1-2, with D perhaps TRBD1 (6 bases). Trimming removed 7 bases from V and 7 bases from J, with 13 bases in between. The CDR3 has 12 residues.